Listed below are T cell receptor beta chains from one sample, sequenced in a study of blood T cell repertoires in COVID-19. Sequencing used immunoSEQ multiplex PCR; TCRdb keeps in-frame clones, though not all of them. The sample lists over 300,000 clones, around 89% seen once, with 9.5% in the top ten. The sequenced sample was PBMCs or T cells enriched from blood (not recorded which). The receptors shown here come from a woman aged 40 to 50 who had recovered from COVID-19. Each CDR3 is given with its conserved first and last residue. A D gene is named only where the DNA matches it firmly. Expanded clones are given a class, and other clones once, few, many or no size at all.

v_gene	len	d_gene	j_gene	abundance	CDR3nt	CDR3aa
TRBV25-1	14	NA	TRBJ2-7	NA	TGTGCCAGCACTCCCCATGGAGGCCGTCCCGAGCAGTACTTC	CASTPHGGRPEQYF
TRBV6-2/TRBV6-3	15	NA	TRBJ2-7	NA	TGTGCCAGCAGTTACTCGAGCCAAGCCAGGCGCGAGCAGTACTTC	CASSYSSQARREQYF
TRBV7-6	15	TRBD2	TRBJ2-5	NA	TGTGCCAGCAGCCGCAACTGGGCGGGGGAAGAGACCCAGTACTTC	CASSRNWAGEETQYF
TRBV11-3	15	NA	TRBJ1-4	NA	TGTGCCAGCAGCTTAGGGGCAGGAACTAATGAAAAACTGTTTTTT	CASSLGAGTNEKLFF
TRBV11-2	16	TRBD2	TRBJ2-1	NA	TGTGCCAGCAGCTTAGATTGGGGGGGGAATGTGAATGAGCAGTTCTTC	CASSLDWGGNVNEQFF
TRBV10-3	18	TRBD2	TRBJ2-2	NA	TGTGCCATCACCCCCGGAGCTAGCGGGGGTGGGAACACCGGGGAGCTGTTTTTT	CAITPGASGGGNTGELFF
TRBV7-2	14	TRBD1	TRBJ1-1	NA	TGTGCCAGCAGCTCGAGGGGACAGGGGGCTGAAGCTTTCTTT	CASSSRGQGAEAFF
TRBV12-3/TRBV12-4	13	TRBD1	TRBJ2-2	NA	TGTGCCAGCAGTAGACAGGGCCCCGGGGAGCTGTTTTTT	CASSRQGPGELFF
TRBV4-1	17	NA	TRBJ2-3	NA	TGCGCCAGCAGCCAAGAGGGGTCGGACAGAAGCACAGATACGCAGTATTTT	CASSQEGSDRSTDTQYF
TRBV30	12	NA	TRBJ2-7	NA	TGTGCCTGGAGCCGGGGGGCGGGTGAGCAGTACTTC	CAWSRGAGEQYF
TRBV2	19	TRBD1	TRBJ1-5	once	TGTGCCAGTGCCCAACGTGATACAGGGGGCACGTTGGGCAATCAGCCCCAGCATTTT	CASAQRDTGGTLGNQPQHF
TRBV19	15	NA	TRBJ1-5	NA	TGTGCCAGTAGATCCCAGGATTATAGCAATCAGCCCCAGCATTTT	CASRSQDYSNQPQHF
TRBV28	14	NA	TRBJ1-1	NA	TGTGCCAGCAGACTGACACTCATGAACACTGAAGCTTTCTTT	CASRLTLMNTEAFF
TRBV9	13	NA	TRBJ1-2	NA	TGTGCCAGCAGCGTAGAGGAGGGGTATGGCTACACCTTC	CASSVEEGYGYTF
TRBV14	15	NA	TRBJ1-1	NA	TGTGCCAGCAGCCCATGGACAAATATGAACACTGAAGCTTTCTTT	CASSPWTNMNTEAFF
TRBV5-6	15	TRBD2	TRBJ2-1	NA	TGTGCCAGTCAGGCCGGACTAGCGGGAGACAATGAGCAGTTCTTC	CASQAGLAGDNEQFF
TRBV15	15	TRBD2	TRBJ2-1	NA	TGTGCCACCAGAGTTCTAGCGGGGAGCTACAATGAGCAGTTCTTC	CATRVLAGSYNEQFF
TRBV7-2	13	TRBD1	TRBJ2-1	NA	TGTGCCAGCAGTCCCCTCACAGTGGGACAGAAGTTCTTC	CASSPLTVGQKFF
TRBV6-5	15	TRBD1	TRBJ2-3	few	TGTGCCAGCAGCCCCCGGGACAGGGATTCAGATACGCAGTATTTT	CASSPRDRDSDTQYF
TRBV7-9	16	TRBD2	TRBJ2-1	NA	TGTGCCAGCAGCTTAAGAGGGGCGGGAGAGGCATATGAGCAGTTCTTC	CASSLRGAGEAYEQFF
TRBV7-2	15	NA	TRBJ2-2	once	TGTGCCAGCAAATGGGGGGGGCCGGGCACCGGGGAGCTGTTTTTT	CASKWGGPGTGELFF
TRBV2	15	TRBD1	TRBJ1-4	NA	TGTGCCAGCAGTGAGGTACAGGGGGCGAATGAAAAACTGTTTTTT	CASSEVQGANEKLFF
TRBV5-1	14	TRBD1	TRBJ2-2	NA	TGCGCCAGCAGCTCGAGACAGGGGCCCGGGGAGCTGTTTTTT	CASSSRQGPGELFF
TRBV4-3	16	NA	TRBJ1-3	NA	TGCGCCAGCAGCCAAGTCCTAGCTAACTCTGGAAACACCATATATTTT	CASSQVLANSGNTIYF
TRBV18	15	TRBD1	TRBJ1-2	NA	TGTGCCAGCTCACCACCCACGACAGGGGGGTATGGCTACACCTTC	CASSPPTTGGYGYTF
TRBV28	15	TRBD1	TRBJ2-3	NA	TGTGCCAGCAGCCATGGGACAGTCGGCCCAGATACGCAGTATTTT	CASSHGTVGPDTQYF
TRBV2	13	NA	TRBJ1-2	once	TGTGCCAGCAGTGAAGGAGCGGGCTATGGCTACACCTTC	CASSEGAGYGYTF
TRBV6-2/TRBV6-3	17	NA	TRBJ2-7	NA	TGTGCCAGCAGCCGCTTCAGGGGCGGAGGCCTTTCCTACGAGCAGTACTTC	CASSRFRGGGLSYEQYF
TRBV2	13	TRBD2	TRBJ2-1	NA	TGTGCCACTTCCCGGGACTACTACAATGAGCAGTTCTTC	CATSRDYYNEQFF